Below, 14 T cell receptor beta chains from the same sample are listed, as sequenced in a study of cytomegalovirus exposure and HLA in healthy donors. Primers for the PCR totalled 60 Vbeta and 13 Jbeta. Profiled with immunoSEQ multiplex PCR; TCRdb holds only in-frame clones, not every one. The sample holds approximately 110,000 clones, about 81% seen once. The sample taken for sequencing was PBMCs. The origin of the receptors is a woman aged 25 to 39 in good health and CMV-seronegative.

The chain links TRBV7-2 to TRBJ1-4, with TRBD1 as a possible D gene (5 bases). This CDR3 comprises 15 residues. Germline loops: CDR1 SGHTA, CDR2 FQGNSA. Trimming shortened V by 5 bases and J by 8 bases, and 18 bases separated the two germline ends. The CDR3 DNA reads TGTGCCAGCAGCGCCCAGGGTGGAGGGTCCGAAAAACTGTTTTTT. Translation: CASSAQGGGSEKLFF.

The DNA for the CDR3 is TGTGCCAGCAGCTTAGCGTACGGCTCTGGGGCCAACGTCCTGACTTTC. Translated: CASSLAYGSGANVLTF. The chain joins TRBV7-9 to TRBJ2-6, with unresolved D. Germline CDR1 SEHNR, CDR2 FQNEAQ (reference sequence). The CDR3 loop spans 16 amino acids. The V and J ends lost 0 bases and 0 bases respectively, with 6 bases between them.

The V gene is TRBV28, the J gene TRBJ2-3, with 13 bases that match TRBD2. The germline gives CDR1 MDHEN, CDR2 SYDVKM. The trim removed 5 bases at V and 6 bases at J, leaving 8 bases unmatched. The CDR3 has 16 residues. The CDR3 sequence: CASSTSGRAGGDTQYF. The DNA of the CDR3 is TGTGCCAGCAGTACTAGCGGGAGGGCCGGTGGGGATACGCAGTATTTT.

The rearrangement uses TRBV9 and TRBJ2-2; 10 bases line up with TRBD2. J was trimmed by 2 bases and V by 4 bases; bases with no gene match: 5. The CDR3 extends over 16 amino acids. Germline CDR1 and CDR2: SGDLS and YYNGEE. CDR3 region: CASSPRTSGNTGELFF. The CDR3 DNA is TGTGCCAGCAGCCCGAGGACTAGCGGAAACACCGGGGAGCTGTTTTTT.

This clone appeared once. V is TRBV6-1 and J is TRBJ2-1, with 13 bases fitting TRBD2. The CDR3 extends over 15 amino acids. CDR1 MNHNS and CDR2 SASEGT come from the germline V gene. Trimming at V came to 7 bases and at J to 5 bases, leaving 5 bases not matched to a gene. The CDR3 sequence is CASTPGLAGNNEQFF. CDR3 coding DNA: TGTGCCAGCACTCCGGGACTAGCGGGGAACAATGAGCAGTTCTTC.

The DNA of the CDR3 is TGTGCCAGCAGTCCAGAGGAATTAGTGATATCGAACACCGGGGAGCTGTTTTTT. It specifies CASSPEELVISNTGELFF. The chain combines TRBV25-1 with TRBJ2-2, with D unresolved. V lost 5 bases and J lost 0, with 19 bases in between. The CDR3 is 18 residues long. CDR1 is MGHDK and CDR2 is SYGVNS in the germline V gene.

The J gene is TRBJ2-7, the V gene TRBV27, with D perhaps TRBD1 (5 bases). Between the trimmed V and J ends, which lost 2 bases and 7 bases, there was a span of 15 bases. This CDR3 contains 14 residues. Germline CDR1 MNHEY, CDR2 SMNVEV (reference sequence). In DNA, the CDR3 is TGTGCCAGCAGTTTAGAGGTGGGGCTTGGGGAGCAGTACTTC. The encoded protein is CASSLEVGLGEQYF.

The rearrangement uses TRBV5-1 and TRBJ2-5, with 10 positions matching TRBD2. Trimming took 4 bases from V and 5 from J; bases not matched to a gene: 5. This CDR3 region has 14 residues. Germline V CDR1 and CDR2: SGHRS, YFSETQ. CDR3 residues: CASSSGRAGETQYF. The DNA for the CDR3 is TGCGCCAGCAGCAGCGGGAGGGCCGGGGAGACCCAGTACTTC.

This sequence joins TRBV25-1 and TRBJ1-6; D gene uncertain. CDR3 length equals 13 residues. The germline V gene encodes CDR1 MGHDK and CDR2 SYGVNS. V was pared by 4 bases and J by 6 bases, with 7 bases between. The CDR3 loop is CASSVQINSPLHF. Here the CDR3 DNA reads TGTGCCAGCAGTGTACAGATTAATTCACCCCTCCACTTT.

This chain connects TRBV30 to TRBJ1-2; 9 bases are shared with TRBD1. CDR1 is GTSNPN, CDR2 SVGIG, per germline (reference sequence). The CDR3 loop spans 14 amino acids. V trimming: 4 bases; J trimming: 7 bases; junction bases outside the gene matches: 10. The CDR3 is CAWKATGGFGGYTF. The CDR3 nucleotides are TGTGCCTGGAAGGCGACAGGGGGTTTCGGTGGCTACACCTTC.

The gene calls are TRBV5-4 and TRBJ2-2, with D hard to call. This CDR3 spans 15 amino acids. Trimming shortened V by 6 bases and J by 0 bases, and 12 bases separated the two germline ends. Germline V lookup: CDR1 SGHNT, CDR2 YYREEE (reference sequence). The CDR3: CASTPEVTNTGELFF. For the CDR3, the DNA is TGTGCCAGCACCCCCGAGGTCACGAACACCGGGGAGCTGTTTTTT.

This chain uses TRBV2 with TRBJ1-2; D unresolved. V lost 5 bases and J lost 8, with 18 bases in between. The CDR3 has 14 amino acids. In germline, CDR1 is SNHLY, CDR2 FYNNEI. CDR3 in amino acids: CASSLEGAANGYTF. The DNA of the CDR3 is TGTGCCAGCAGTCTGGAGGGTGCGGCGAACGGCTACACCTTC.

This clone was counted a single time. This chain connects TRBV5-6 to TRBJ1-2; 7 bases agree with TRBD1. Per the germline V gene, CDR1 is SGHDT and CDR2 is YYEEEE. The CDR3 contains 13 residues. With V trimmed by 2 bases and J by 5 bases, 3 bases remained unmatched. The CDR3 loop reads CASSLQGLYGYTF. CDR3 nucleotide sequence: TGTGCCAGCAGCTTACAGGGGCTTTATGGCTACACCTTC.

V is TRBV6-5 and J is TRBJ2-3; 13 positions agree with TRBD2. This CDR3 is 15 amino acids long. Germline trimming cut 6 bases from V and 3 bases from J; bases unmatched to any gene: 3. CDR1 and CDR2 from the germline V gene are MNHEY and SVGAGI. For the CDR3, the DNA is TGTGCCAGCAGGCGGACTAGCGGGAGTACAGATACGCAGTATTTT. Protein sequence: CASRRTSGSTDTQYF.